The entry below gives a single T cell receptor (beta chain) sequence along with its context. Its target is unknown. Then a second PCR, running about 6 to 12 cycles, was carried out with a sample-barcoded 5' primer and a J-beta primer mix. TCRdb analysed the 5' RACE reads with MiXCR anew, one entry per CDR3 protein. The sample has about 570,000 distinct CDR3 sequences, about 26% seen once. The CDR3 sequence is 12 residues long. J lost 5 bases, V lost 6 bases, and 4 bases had no gene match. This sample is drawn from a study of blood T cells in healthy people across ages. Study results and caveats: Unsorted PBMCs blocked a conclusive comparison of naive and antigen-experienced cells. In older individuals, TCR beta diversity per million T cells was lower, falling roughly linearly with age.

This sample was shared with a second study, whose subject was T cells of mothers and their children. As that report states: Six children, together with their three healthy Caucasian mothers, made up the donors. No clone of persistent microchimeric T cells was detected.

This chain uses TRBV12-3 or TRBV12-4 with TRBJ2-7; 7 bases match TRBD2. Input material: blood. The sequence came from a boy aged 2 to 10 in good health. CDR3 sequence reads: CASSRGTNEQYF. For the CDR3, the DNA is TGTGCCAGCAGCCGCGGGACTAACGAGCAGTACTTC.